This TCR beta chain was sequenced during a study of blood T cell repertoires in COVID-19. Looking at the study overall: The United States, Italy and Spain were the sources of the acute and convalescent COVID-19 samples. In each case, the material was cDNA or gDNA derived from T cells, B-cell-depleted T cells, or PBMCs.

The CDR3 covers 12 residues. V was trimmed by 3 bases and J by 6 bases, leaving 6 bases between them. CDR1 is LGHDT and CDR2 is YNNKEL in the germline V gene (reference sequence). As originally analysed: For nucleated cells, counts were estimated from reference gene primer amplification. Using immunoSEQ multiplex PCR, the repertoire was profiled, and TCRdb retains in-frame clones only, with some absent. V and J calls and clone size are copied from that table; D and trimming were computed from the DNA. The sample yields about 150,000 clones, approximately 85% seen once. The chain joins TRBV3-1 (or the pseudogene TRBV3-2) to TRBJ2-1; no definite D call. Sequencing was carried out using peripheral blood. This clonotype was sampled from a human donor with acute or convalescent COVID-19. The donor label of this sample is uncertain. The CDR3 reads CASSQASNEQFF. In DNA form, the CDR3 reads TGTGCCAGCAGCCAGGCCAGCAATGAGCAGTTCTTC.